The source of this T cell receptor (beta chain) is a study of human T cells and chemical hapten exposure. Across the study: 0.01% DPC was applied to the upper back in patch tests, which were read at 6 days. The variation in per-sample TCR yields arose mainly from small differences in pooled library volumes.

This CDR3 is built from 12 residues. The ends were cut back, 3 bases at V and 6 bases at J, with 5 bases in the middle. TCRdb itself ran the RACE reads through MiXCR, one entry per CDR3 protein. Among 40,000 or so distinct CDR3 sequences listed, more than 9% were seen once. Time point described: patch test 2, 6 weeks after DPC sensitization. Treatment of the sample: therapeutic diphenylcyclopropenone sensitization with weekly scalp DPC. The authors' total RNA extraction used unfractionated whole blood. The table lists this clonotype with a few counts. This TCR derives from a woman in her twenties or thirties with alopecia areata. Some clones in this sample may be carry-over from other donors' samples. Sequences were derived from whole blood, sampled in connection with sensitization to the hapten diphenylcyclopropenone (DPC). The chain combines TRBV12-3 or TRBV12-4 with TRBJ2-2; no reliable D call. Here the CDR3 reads CASSFLAGELFF. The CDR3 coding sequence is TGTGCCAGCAGTTTCTTGGCCGGGGAGCTGTTTTTT.